These 3 T cell receptor beta chains were all obtained from the same sample, sequenced in a study of shared clonotypes between healthy human individuals. Only in-frame clones appear in the TCRdb table, and some are missing; sequencing was by immunoSEQ multiplex PCR. The sample includes around 1,900,000 clones, about 94% seen only once; the top ten take 1.5% to 2%. CD8 cells classed as naive were CD45RO-negative and positively selected for CCR7, excluding terminally differentiated effector memory CD45RA+ cells. The sequenced material came from naive CD8+ T cells from PBMCs. The source is a young man in good health. Some clones in this sample may be carry-over from other donors' samples.

This clone appeared a few times. J is TRBJ1-1 and V is TRBV30, with D unresolved. The germline V gene has CDR1 GTSNPN and CDR2 SVGIG (reference sequence). The CDR3 is made up of 14 amino acids. The ends were cut back, 0 bases at V and 10 bases at J, with 18 bases in the middle. This chain's CDR3 is CAWSVLGGEEGAFF. In DNA, the CDR3 is TGTGCCTGGAGTGTACTGGGTGGGGAGGAGGGAGCTTTCTTT.

This chain uses TRBV5-1 with TRBJ1-1; 8 positions match TRBD1. The CDR3 sequence is 15 residues long. Trimming cost V 1 base and J 0 bases; bases outside gene matches: 2. Germline values: CDR1 SGHRS, CDR2 YFSETQ. The CDR3 region is CASSLWTGLNTEAFF. The CDR3 nucleotides read TGCGCCAGCAGCTTGTGGACAGGGCTGAACACTGAAGCTTTCTTT.

The count of this clone is one. J is TRBJ2-7 and V is TRBV19; 10 bases are shared with TRBD1. The V gene's germline CDR1 is LNHDA and CDR2 SQIVND (reference sequence). After removal of 10 bases from V and 2 bases from J, the junction contained 8 bases not matched to a gene. The length of the CDR3 is 14 residues. The CDR3 loop is CATGDRGPAYEQYF. DNA of the CDR3: TGTGCCACCGGAGACAGGGGGCCTGCCTACGAGCAGTACTTC.